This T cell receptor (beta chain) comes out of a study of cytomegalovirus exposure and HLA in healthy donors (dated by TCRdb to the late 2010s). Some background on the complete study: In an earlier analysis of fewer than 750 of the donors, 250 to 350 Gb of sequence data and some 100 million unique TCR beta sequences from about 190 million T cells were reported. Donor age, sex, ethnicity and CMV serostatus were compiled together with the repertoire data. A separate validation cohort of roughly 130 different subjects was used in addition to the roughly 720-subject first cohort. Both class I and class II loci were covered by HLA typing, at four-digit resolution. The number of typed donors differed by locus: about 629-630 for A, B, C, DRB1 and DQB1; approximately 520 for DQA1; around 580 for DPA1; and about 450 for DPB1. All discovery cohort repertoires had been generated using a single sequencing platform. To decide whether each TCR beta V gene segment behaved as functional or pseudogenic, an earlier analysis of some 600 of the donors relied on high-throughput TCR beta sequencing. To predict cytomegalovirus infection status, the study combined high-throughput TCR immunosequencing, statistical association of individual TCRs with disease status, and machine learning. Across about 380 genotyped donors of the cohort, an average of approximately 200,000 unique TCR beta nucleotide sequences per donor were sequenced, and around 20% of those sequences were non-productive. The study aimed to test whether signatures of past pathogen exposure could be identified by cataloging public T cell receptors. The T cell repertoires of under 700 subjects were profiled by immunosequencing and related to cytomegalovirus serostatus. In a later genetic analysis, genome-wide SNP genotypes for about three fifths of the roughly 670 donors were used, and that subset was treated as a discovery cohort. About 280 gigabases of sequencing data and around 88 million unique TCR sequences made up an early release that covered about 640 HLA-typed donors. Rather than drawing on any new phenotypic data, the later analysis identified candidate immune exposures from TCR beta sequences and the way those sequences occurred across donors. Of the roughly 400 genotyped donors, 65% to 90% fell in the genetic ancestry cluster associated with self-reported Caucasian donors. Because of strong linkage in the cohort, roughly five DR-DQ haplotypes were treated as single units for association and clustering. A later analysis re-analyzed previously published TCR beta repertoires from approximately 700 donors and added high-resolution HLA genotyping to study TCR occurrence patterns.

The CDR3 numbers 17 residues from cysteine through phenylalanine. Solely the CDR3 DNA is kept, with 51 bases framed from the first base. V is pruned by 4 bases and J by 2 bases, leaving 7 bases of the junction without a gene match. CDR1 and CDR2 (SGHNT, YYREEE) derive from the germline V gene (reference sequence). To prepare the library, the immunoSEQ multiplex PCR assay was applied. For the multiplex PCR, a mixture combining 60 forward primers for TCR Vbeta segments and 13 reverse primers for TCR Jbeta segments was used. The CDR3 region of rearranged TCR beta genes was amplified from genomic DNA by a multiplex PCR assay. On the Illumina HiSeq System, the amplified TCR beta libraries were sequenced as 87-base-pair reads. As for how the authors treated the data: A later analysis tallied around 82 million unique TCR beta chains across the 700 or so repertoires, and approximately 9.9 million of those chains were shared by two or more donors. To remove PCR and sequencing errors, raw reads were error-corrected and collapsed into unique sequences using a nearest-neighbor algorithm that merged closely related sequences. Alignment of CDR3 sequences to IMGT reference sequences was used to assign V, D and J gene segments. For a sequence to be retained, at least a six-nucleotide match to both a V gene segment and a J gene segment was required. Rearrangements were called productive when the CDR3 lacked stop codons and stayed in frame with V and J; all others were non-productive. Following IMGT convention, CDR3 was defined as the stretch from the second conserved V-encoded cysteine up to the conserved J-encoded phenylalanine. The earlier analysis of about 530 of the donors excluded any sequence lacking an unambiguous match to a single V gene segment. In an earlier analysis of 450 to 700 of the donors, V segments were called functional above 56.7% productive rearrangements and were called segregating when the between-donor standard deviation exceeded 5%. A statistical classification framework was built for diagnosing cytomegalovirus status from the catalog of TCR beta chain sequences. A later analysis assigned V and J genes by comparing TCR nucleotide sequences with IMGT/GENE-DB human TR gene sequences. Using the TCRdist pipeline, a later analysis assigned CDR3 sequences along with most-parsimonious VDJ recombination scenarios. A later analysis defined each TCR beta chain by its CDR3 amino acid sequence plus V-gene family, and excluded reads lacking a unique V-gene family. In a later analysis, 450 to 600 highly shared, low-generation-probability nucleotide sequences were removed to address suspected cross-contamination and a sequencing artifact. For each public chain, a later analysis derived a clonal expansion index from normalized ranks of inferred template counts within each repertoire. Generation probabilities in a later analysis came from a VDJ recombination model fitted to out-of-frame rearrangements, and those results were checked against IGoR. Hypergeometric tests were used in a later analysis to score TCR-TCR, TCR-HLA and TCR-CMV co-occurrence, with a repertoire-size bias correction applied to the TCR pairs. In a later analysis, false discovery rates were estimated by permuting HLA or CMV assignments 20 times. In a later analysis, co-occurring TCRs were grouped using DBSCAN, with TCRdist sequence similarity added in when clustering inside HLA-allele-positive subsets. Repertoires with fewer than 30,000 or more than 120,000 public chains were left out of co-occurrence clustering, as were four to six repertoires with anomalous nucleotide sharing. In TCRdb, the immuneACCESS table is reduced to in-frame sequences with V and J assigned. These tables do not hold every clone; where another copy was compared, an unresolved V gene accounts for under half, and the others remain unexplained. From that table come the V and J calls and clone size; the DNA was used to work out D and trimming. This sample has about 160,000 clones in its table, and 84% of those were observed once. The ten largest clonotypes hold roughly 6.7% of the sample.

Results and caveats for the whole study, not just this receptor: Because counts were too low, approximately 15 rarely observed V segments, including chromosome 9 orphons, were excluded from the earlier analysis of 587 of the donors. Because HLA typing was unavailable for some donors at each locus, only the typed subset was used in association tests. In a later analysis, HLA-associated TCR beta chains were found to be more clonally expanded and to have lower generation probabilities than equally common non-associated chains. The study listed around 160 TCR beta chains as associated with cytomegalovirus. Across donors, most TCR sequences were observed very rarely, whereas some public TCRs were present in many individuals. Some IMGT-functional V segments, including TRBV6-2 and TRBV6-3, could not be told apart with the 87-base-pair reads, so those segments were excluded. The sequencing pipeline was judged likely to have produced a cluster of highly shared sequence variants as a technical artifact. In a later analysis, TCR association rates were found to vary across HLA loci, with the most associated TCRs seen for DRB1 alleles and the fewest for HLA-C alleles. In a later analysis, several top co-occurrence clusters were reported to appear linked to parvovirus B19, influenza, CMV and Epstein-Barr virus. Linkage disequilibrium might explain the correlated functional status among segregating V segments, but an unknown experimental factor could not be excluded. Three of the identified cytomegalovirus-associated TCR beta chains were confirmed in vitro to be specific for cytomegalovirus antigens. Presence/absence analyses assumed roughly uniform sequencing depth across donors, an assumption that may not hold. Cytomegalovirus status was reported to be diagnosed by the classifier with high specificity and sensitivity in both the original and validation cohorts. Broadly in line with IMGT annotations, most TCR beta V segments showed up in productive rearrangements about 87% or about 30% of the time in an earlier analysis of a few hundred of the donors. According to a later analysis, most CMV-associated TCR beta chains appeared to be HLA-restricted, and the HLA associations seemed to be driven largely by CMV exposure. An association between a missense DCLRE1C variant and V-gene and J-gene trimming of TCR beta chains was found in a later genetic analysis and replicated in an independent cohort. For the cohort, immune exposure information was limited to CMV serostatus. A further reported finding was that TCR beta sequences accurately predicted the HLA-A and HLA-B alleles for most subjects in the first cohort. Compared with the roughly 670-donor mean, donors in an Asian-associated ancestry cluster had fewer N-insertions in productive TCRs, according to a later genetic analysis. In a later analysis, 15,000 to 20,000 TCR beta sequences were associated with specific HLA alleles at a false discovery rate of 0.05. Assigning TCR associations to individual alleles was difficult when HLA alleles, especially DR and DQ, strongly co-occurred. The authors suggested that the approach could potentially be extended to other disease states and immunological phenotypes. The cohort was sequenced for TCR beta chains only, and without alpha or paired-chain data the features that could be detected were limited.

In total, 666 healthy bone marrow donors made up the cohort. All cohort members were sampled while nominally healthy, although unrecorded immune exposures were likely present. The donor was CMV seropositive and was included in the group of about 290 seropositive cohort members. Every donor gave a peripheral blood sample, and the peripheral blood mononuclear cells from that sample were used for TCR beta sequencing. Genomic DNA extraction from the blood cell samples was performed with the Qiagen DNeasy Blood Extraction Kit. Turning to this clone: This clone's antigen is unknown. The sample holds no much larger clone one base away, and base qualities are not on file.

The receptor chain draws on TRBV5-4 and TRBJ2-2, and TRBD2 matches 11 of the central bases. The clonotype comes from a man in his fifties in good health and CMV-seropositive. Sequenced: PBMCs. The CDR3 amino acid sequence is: CASSIPTSGVNTGELFF. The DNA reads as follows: TGTGCCAGCAGCATACCGACTAGCGGGGTTAACACCGGGGAGCTGTTTTTT.